A selection of T cell receptor beta chains follows, all from one sample in a study of tumor and adjacent non-tumor tissue in lung cancer. From the multiplex PCR reads, TCRdb called clonotypes with MiXCR, one entry per CDR3 protein. The sample holds roughly 74,000 distinct CDR3 sequences, over 65% seen once. Sequences were obtained from distant non-tumor lung tissue. The source is a man between 65 and 79 years old with non-small cell lung cancer. The CDR3 runs from the conserved cysteine through the conserved F or W. D genes are given only for firm matches. Clone sizes are given selectively: once, few, many, or a class where the clone is expanded.

>-|TRBD2|TRBV10-2|TRBJ2-7
TGCGGCAACAGTGGAACGGGAGGGCTAGGCGAGCAGTACTTC
CGNSGTGGLGEQYF
>once|-|TRBV4-2|TRBJ1-6
TGTGCCAGCAGCCTAGTCGGGCTGCTCGGGTCACCCCTCTACTTT
CASSLVGLLGSPLYF
>-|-|TRBV6-5|TRBJ1-3
TGTGCTAACAGTTACTCGCGGACGGACTCTGGAAACACCTTATATTTT
CANSYSRTDSGNTLYF
>-|-|TRBV6-6|TRBJ1-1
TGTGCCAGCAGTTACATGGGTGGCGCGGGGGGTGAAGCTTTCTTT
CASSYMGGAGGEAFF
>once|-|TRBV12-3/TRBV12-4|TRBJ1-6
TGTGCCAGCAGTTTGGGGGGTCGTCTTAATTCACCCAACCACTTT
CASSLGGRLNSPNHF
>once|-|TRBV30|TRBJ1-4
TGTGCCTGGAGTGTACGGGTTAATCAAAAACTGTTTTTT
CAWSVRVNQKLFF
>few|-|TRBV4-1|TRBJ2-5
TGCGCCAGCAGTCAACAGTGGGGGCATGAGACCCAGTACTTC
CASSQQWGHETQYF
>-|-|TRBV7-9|TRBJ1-2
TGTGCCGGCAGCTTAGGGGGGGCCGTCCTAGGCTACACCTTC
CAGSLGGAVLGYTF
>once|TRBD1|TRBV4-1|TRBJ1-6
TGCGCCAGCAGCCAAGAGGGACAGGGCCAGGCTTACTATAATTCACCCCTCCACTTT
CASSQEGQGQAYYNSPLHF
>-|-|TRBV14|TRBJ2-1
TGTGCCAGCAGCTACCAAGGGTTCCAGCAGCGGTTCTTC
CASSYQGFQQRFF